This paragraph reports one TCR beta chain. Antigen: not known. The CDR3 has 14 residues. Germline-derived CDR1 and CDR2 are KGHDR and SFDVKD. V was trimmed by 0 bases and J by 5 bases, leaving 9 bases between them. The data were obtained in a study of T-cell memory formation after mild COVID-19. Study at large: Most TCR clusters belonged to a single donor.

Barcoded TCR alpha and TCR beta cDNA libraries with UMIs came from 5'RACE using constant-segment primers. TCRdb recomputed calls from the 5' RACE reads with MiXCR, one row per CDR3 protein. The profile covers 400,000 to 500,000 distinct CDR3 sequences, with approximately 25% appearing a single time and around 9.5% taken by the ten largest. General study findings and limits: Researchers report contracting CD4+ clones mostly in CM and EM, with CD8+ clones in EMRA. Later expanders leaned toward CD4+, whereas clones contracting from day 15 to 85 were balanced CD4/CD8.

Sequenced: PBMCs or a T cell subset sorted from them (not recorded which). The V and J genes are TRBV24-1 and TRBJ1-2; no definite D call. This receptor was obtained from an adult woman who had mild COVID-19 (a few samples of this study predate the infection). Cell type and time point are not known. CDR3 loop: CATSDLGRKYGYTF. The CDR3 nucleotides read TGTGCCACCAGTGATTTGGGCAGAAAGTATGGCTACACCTTC.